This TCR beta chain was recovered during a study of cytotoxic CD8 clonotypes in ibrutinib-treated CLL. The data were produced by immunoSEQ multiplex PCR, yet TCRdb's version contains in-frame clones alone and is incomplete. The repertoire has about 50,000 clones, roughly 83% of them found once; the top ten carry 20%. Extraction of approximately 2 micrograms of genomic DNA from cryopreserved PBMCs supplied material for TCR beta libraries. The source was PBMCs, collected after 24 months of ibrutinib treatment. This TCR was sampled from a human donor with chronic lymphocytic leukemia.

The CDR3 loop is CASSTSGSGYEQYF. The CDR3 nucleotides are TGTGCCAGCAGTACTAGCGGGAGTGGCTACGAGCAGTACTTC. This rearrangement joins TRBV9 to TRBJ2-7; 11 bases map to TRBD2. The J segment lost 3 bases and the V segment lost 5 bases, leaving 4 bases of the junction unmatched. The CDR3 loop spans 14 amino acids. Per germline, CDR1 SGDLS and CDR2 YYNGEE.